This T cell receptor beta chain came from a study of shared clonotypes between healthy human individuals (TCRdb year 2020). Describing the broader study: A few men and two women, aged 18 to 49 years, made up the cohort. Between about 0.94 and 8.9 billion PBMCs per donor were obtained by leukapheresis. Blood TCR repertoires of about 5 healthy adults were deeply sequenced to estimate repertoire size and the extent of clonotype sharing between individuals. For each donor, CD4 naive and CD4 memory were each given three plates, CD8 naive was given two plates, and CD8 memory was given one plate. To increase sequencing depth and limit assay-specific biases, TCR repertoire library preparation and sequencing were carried out by different laboratories using diverse techniques.

What the work shows at the level of the full study, not this receptor alone: Even with the large sequencing depth, rarefaction of the sorted-subset datasets indicated that sequencing was incomplete. Clonotypes shared by all four sorted-subset donors showed higher generation probabilities than non-shared clonotypes. Sampling was restricted to blood, and TCR repertoires in tissue are likely to differ from TCR repertoires in blood. Based on pairwise subsampling, the degree of clonotype sharing among donors was expected to be affected by sequencing depth. When a few donors were compared, the shared fraction of clonotypes was approximately 5% for naive CD4, around 3.6% for naive CD8, 2% to 2.5% for memory CD4, and roughly 0.43% for memory CD8. Larger estimated clonotype richness was generally found for naive subsets than for memory subsets. The genetic and exposure-history diversity represented was limited by the small number of donors.

Using the deep immunoSEQ assay, multiplex PCR amplified TCR CDR3 regions from genomic DNA. For each cell subset, the extracted genomic DNA was distributed evenly across all wells of several immunoSEQ 96-well plates, and each plate served as one replicate. For sorted subsets, each replicate PCR was loaded with 200 ng genomic DNA, equivalent to some 27,000 T cell genomes. Purified libraries were measured with a Qubit 3.0 fluorometer, size-checked on a Bioanalyzer 2100, and measured again with the KAPA Library Quantification kit. Every immunoSEQ 96-well plate was sequenced on a separate single-read 150-cycle Illumina NextSeq 550 flow cell. The paper's processing steps were these. Because the immunoSEQ output held only junctional sequences and lacked quality scores, the filtering could not match the filtering applied to full-length reads. Sequences were annotated with PyIR, a Python wrapper for IgBLAST v1.9, using IMGT germline references to assign V/J genes and CDR3. Reads were filtered out if the reads had weak V/J assignments (E-value above 1e-6), no CDR3, stop codons, out-of-frame junctions, or ambiguous translated residues. A V3J clonotype was defined by an identical inferred V gene, J gene, and CDR3 amino acid sequence. Percentage overlap between repertoires was computed as shared unique clonotypes divided by the size of the smaller repertoire. Richness of each repertoire was evaluated using RTK rarefaction, the Chao1 estimator, and Recon v2.1 estimates of unobserved clonotypes. Generation probabilities were computed with OLGA for all TCRbeta clonotypes obtained by the gDNA method from a handful of donors. The table comes from immuneACCESS by way of TCRdb, which keeps in-frame sequences with V and J called. Part of the clones is missing from these tables; in studies checked, under half for an unresolved V gene and the rest for unknown reasons. The V and J calls and clone size come from that table; D and trimming were worked out from the DNA. Within this sample are more than 2 million clones, with roughly 94% of them counted one time only. 0.1% to 0.15% of the sample is held by the ten biggest clonotypes.

The CDR3 runs 14 amino acids, cysteine and phenylalanine included. Only the CDR3 part of the read is kept: 42 bases, read in frame from the first base. V is cut by 6 bases and J by 0 bases, and the space between the germline ends is 8 bases. The germline V gene specifies KGHSH as CDR1 and LQKENI as CDR2. The donors were healthy, HIV-negative adults with no recently reported acute infections or vaccinations. Every donor was a Caucasian adult residing in Nashville, Tennessee, USA. CD4+ T cells were enriched through magnetic negative selection, after which naive cells were positively selected on CD45RA and the remaining negative fraction served as the memory subset. Blood was collected by leukapheresis, and PBMCs were isolated by Ficoll-Histopaque density gradient centrifugation and then cryopreserved in liquid nitrogen vapor phase. Purity and quantity of every magnetically sorted T cell population were checked by analytical flow cytometry. Genomic DNA was isolated from each sorted fraction and quantified by UV absorbance on a Nanodrop 2000c.

A word on this clone: Its antigen remains undetermined. It has no much larger one-base neighbor in the sample; base qualities were not kept.

Sequenced input: naive CD4+ T cells sorted from blood. Read against the paper, the sample's cell subset or site label means: CD45RA+ positively selected. The chain is made from TRBV18 and TRBJ2-2; 5 matching bases give a weak D call of TRBD1. The sequence derives from a man aged 18 to 29 in good health. The CDR3 corresponds to CASSDTANTGELFF. At the DNA level, the sequence is TGTGCCAGCTCGGACACCGCGAACACCGGGGAGCTGTTTTTT.